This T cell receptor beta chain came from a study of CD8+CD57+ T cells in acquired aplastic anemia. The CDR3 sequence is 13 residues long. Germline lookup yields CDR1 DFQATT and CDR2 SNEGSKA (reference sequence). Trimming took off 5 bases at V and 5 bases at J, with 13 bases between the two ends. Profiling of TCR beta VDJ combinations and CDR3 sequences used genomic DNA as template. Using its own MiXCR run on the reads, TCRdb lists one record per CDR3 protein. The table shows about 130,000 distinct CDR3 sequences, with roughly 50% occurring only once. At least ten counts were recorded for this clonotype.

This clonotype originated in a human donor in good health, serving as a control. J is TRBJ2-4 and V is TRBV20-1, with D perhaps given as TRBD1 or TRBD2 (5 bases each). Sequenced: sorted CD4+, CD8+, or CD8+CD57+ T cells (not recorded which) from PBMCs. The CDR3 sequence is CSALGVLENIQYF. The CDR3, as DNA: TGCAGTGCTCTGGGGGTTCTTGAAAACATTCAGTACTTC.